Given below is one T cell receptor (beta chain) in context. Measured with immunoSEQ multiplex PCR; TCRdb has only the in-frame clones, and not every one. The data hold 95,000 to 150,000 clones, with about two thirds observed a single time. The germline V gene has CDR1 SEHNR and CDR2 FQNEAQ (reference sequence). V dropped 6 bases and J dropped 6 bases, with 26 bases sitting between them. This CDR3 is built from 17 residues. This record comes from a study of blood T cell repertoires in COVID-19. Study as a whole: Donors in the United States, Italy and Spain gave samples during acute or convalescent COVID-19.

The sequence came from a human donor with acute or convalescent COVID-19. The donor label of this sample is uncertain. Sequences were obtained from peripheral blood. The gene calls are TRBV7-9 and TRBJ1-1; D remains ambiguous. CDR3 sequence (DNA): TGTGCCAGCAGTCCCAAACTTAGAATCGCTGTATTTGCTGAAGCTTTCTTT. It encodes CASSPKLRIAVFAEAFF.